Listed here are 20 T cell receptor beta chains from one sample, sequenced in a study of Graves' ophthalmopathy and Graves' hyperthyroidism. The sequenced template was RNA, covering the TCR beta CDR3 region. HTBI primers served in a first-round RT-PCR, which a second-round multiplex PCR followed. TCRdb redid the calling of the multiplex PCR reads with MiXCR, one entry per CDR3 protein. The data show 650,000 to 900,000 distinct CDR3 sequences, roughly 40% seen once. Source material: peripheral blood. These receptors were obtained from an adult man with Graves' ophthalmopathy.

This clonotype appeared a few times. This rearrangement joins TRBV7-3 to TRBJ1-6, with 7 nucleotides matching TRBD1. The germline gives CDR1 SGHTA, CDR2 FQGTGA. J gave up 9 bases and V 2 bases, and 7 bases lay outside the gene matches. The CDR3 totals 15 residues. CDR3 loop: CASSLSGGLGSPLHF. CDR3 in DNA: TGTGCCAGCAGCTTATCAGGGGGGTTGGGTTCACCCCTCCACTTT.

The V call is TRBV7-2, the J call TRBJ1-5; D is possibly TRBD1 (6 bases). Per germline, CDR1 SGHTA and CDR2 FQGNSA. V lost 5 bases and J 3 bases, leaving 17 bases between the germline ends. The CDR3 runs to 16 residues. CDR3 nucleotides: TGTGCCAGCAGCGAAACAGGGCGCGTAGACAATCAGCCCCAGCATTTT. Protein product: CASSETGRVDNQPQHF.

CDR3 in DNA: TGTGCCACCAGCACCCGGGACAGTCCCAATCAGCCCCAGCATTTT. This encodes CATSTRDSPNQPQHF. The rearrangement uses TRBV24-1 and TRBJ1-5, with 7 bases identical to TRBD1. J was trimmed by 3 bases and V by 7 bases; bases with no gene match: 8. The CDR3 contains 15 residues. Germline CDR1 KGHDR, CDR2 SFDVKD.

The genes are TRBV19 and TRBJ2-6, with D possibly matching TRBD1 (5 bases). This CDR3 contains 12 residues. Trimming cost V 5 bases and J 8 bases, with 7 bases left between them. Germline loops: CDR1 LNHDA, CDR2 SQIVND (reference sequence). CDR3 protein: CASSSGTNVLTF. The CDR3 DNA is TGTGCCAGTAGTTCAGGGACCAACGTCCTGACTTTC.

The chain uses TRBV6-5 and TRBJ1-5; D is unclear. Germline V gives CDR1 MNHEY, CDR2 SVGAGI. The CDR3 loop spans 16 amino acids. Trimming pared 2 bases from V and 4 bases from J, leaving 15 bases between. CDR3 sequence reads: CASSYAPASWNQPQHF. The CDR3 DNA follows: TGTGCCAGCAGTTACGCTCCCGCGTCCTGGAATCAGCCCCAGCATTTT.

This clonotype was seen repeatedly, ten times or more. This chain joins TRBV6-5 and TRBJ1-5; D possibly corresponds to TRBD1 (5 bases). This CDR3 spans 13 amino acids. V was clipped by 6 bases and J by 6 bases, with 12 bases between them. Germline lookup yields CDR1 MNHEY and CDR2 SVGAGI. CDR3 coding DNA: TGTGCCAGCAGGGGGGGGACGAGTCAGCCCCAGCATTTT. Amino acid sequence: CASRGGTSQPQHF.

This clonotype was seen a handful of times. V gene TRBV20-1 combines with J gene TRBJ1-2; D remains ambiguous. The length of the CDR3 is 12 residues. Germline V gives CDR1 DFQATT, CDR2 SNEGSKA (reference sequence). V lost 6 bases and J lost 8, with 16 bases in between. The CDR3 sequence is CSAAQNPGGYTF. CDR3 DNA: TGCAGTGCCGCACAAAACCCCGGCGGCTACACCTTC.

This clonotype has ten or more counts. This sequence joins TRBV7-2 and TRBJ2-7; no definite D call. CDR1 is SGHTA, CDR2 FQGNSA, per germline. The CDR3 is 11 residues long. V was cut by 5 bases and J by 5 bases, with 7 bases left in between. The CDR3 nucleotides read TGTGCCAGCAGCCCCCTCCACGAGCAGTACTTC. As protein: CASSPLHEQYF.

This sequence joins TRBV5-1 and TRBJ2-5; 12 nucleotides line up with TRBD2. With 0 bases clipped from V and 0 bases from J, the junction kept 3 bases outside the gene matches. The CDR3 is 17 residues long. Germline V gene lookup returns CDR1 SGHRS and CDR2 YFSETQ. CDR3 protein: CASSLASGRAHQETQYF. CDR3 nucleotides: TGCGCCAGCAGCTTGGCTAGCGGGAGGGCCCACCAAGAGACCCAGTACTTC.

About this clonotype itself: It is unclear where the CDR3 begins or ends on the DNA, so no DNA is shown, and the CDR3 is as TCRdb lists it. V usage is TRBV9 and J usage is TRBJ1-2; the table's D call, TRBD1, has no DNA check behind it. Germline V gene sequence: CDR1 SGDLS, CDR2 YYNGEE. Termini included, the CDR3 measures 13 amino acids. CDR3 loop: CASSVGAGAGFTF.

The gene calls are TRBV25-1 and TRBJ2-2; TRBD1 agrees at 9 bases. V shed 7 bases and J 7 bases; nucleotides not matched to a gene: 7. Germline CDR1 MGHDK, CDR2 SYGVNS. The CDR3 has 14 residues. This chain's CDR3 is CASMVQGAGGELFF. The CDR3 DNA reads TGTGCCAGCATGGTACAGGGGGCGGGCGGGGAGCTGTTTTTT.

For this clonotype: The junction does not match germline at one end; this may be a read error. The V call is TRBV7-9, the J call TRBJ2-7; 7 positions match TRBD1. Germline lookup yields CDR1 SEHNR and CDR2 FQNEAQ (reference sequence). The CDR3 runs 13 residues. CDR3 region: CANSFYRGYEQYF. As DNA, the CDR3 is TGTGCCAACAGCTTCTACAGGGGTTACGAGCAGTACTTC.

This clonotype was counted at least ten times. The genes are TRBV4-3 and TRBJ2-5; D is perhaps TRBD2 (6 bases). CDR1 and CDR2 (germline): LGHNA, YSLEER. The CDR3 has 16 residues. V was clipped by 0 bases and J by 5 bases, with 16 bases between them. The CDR3 DNA follows: TGCGCCAGCAGCCAAGAACGTGGGACTTTAGGCGAGACCCAGTACTTC. Its protein product is CASSQERGTLGETQYF.

Points on this clonotype: This clone may be a read error of a much larger clone one base away. The chain employs TRBV25-1 and TRBJ1-1, with unresolved D. This CDR3 has 12 residues. The germline V gene encodes CDR1 MGHDK and CDR2 SYGVNS. CDR3 sequence: CGSRKGNTEAFF. As DNA, the CDR3 is TGTGGCAGCAGGAAAGGGAACACTGAAGCTTTCTTT.

The CDR3, as DNA: TGCAGTGCTAGAATCGGGACAGGGGGCTACGAGCAGTACTTC. It specifies CSARIGTGGYEQYF. The rearrangement joins TRBV20-1 to TRBJ2-7; 11 bases map to TRBD1. V was clipped by 2 bases and J by 3 bases; unmatched bases: 3. The CDR3 is 14 residues long. CDR1 and CDR2 (germline): DFQATT, SNEGSKA (reference sequence).

The chain uses TRBV20-1 and TRBJ1-6; no definite D call. Germline CDR1 reads DFQATT; CDR2 reads SNEGSKA (reference sequence). This CDR3 spans 12 amino acids. Deletions cut 7 bases from V and 10 bases from J, with 14 bases between. The CDR3 sequence: CSVGFRGSPLHF. CDR3 sequence (DNA): TGCAGTGTGGGTTTCCGTGGGTCACCCCTCCACTTT.

This clonotype is a singleton in its sample. With a much larger clone just one base away, this may be a read error. The final CDR3 position lacks the conserved phenylalanine or tryptophan, pointing to a likely read error. The CDR3 region has the DNA TGTGCCAGCAGTTTGCGGCTCTATGGCTACACCCTC. Translating it yields CASSLRLYGYTL. The genes are TRBV12-3 or TRBV12-4 and TRBJ1-2; D is unresolved. V lost 3 bases and J lost 4, with 6 bases in between. There are 12 residues in the CDR3.

With regard to this clonotype: Mismatch with germline at one junction end may stem from a read error. V gene TRBV5-1 combines with J gene TRBJ1-2, with 7 nucleotides matching TRBD1. Germline V gene data show CDR1 as SGHRS and CDR2 as YFSETQ. CDR3 length: 15 residues. CDR3 protein: CAGSRGGQTNYGYTF. In nucleotides, the CDR3 is TGCGCCGGCAGCAGAGGGGGACAGACCAACTATGGCTACACCTTC.

The V and J genes are TRBV7-9 and TRBJ1-1; a weak D match, TRBD1 (5 bases). CDR1 SEHNR and CDR2 FQNEAQ come from the germline V gene (reference sequence). Trimming pared 4 bases from V and 1 base from J, leaving 16 bases between. The CDR3 extends over 16 amino acids. CDR3 bases: TGTGCCAGCAGCTACATTAAAGGGGAGAAGAACACTGAAGCTTTCTTT. It specifies CASSYIKGEKNTEAFF.

This clonotype has a handful of counts. The J gene is TRBJ1-4, the V gene TRBV7-9; 7 nucleotides line up with TRBD1. The V gene's germline CDR1 is SEHNR and CDR2 FQNEAQ (reference sequence). J was trimmed by 8 bases and V by 5 bases; bases with no gene match: 8. There are 14 residues in the CDR3. The CDR3 spells CASSARQGLEKLFF. The CDR3, as DNA: TGTGCCAGCAGCGCCCGACAGGGTTTGGAAAAACTGTTTTTT.